Presented here are 3 T cell receptor beta chains from one specimen sequenced in a study of blood T cells in healthy people across ages. With a J-beta primer mix and a sample-barcoded 5' primer, a second PCR ran roughly 7 to 11 cycles. One entry per CDR3 protein results from TCRdb running MiXCR on the 5' RACE reads. The sample has 750,000 or so distinct CDR3 sequences; 20% to 30% are singletons. This sample was shared with a second study, whose subject was T cells of mothers and their children.

Sequencing was done on a sample of blood. These receptors all come from a boy between 10 and 17 years old in good health.

This clonotype was seen a few times. The chain carries TRBV6-2 or TRBV6-3 and TRBJ2-5, with 7 bases lining up with TRBD2. The germline V gene has CDR1 MNHEY and CDR2 SVGEGT. CDR3 size: 12 residues. The CDR3 reads CAGAGRGKTQYF. CDR3 nucleotides: TGTGCTGGAGCGGGGCGGGGGAAGACCCAGTACTTC.

The chain recombines TRBV5-1 with TRBJ1-1; 9 positions agree with TRBD1. Germline CDR1 SGHRS, CDR2 YFSETQ. Trimming cost V 3 bases and J 6 bases; bases outside gene matches: 6. The CDR3 is 14 residues long. CDR3 protein: CASSYGTGPPEAFF. CDR3 bases: TGCGCCAGCAGCTATGGGACAGGGCCCCCTGAAGCTTTCTTT.

A few counts support this clonotype. The chain combines TRBV27 with TRBJ1-5; D not resolved. Germline V gene sequence: CDR1 MNHEY, CDR2 SMNVEV (reference sequence). Deletions cut 9 bases from V and 2 bases from J, with 11 bases between. This CDR3 region has 13 residues. The CDR3 DNA follows: TGTGCCAGACCTCCGAGAGGCAATCAGCCCCAGCATTTT. Translation gives CARPPRGNQPQHF.